This T cell receptor beta chain was sequenced during a study of cytomegalovirus exposure and HLA in healthy donors. The length of the CDR3 is 15 residues. Germline V gene sequence: CDR1 SGHRS, CDR2 YFSETQ. The V and J ends lost 3 bases and 0 bases respectively, with 11 bases between them. Primers included in the PCR were 60 Vbeta and 13 Jbeta primers. Produced via immunoSEQ multiplex PCR; TCRdb's table is partial and in-frame only. The sample yields tens of thousands of clones, under 80% seen once. The sample comprised PBMCs. The gene calls are TRBV5-1 and TRBJ2-3; maybe TRBD2 (7 bases). The sequence was obtained from a woman in her twenties or thirties in good health and CMV-seronegative. CDR3 loop: CASSWGGTSTDTQYF. In DNA form, the CDR3 reads TGCGCCAGCAGCTGGGGGGGCACGAGCACAGATACGCAGTATTTT.